The next 14 T cell receptor beta chains were all read from a single sample in a study of response to subunit inactivated influenza vaccine. Each CDR3 protein is one row after TCRdb ran MiXCR on the RT-PCR reads. This table has around 250,000 distinct CDR3 sequences, 9.5% to 15% appearing once. The sample was non-naive T cells sorted from PBMCs, taken 14 days before vaccination. The receptors originated from a man aged 50-59 years who received an inactivated influenza vaccine.

This clonotype was counted between two and nine times. The chain combines TRBV7-2 with TRBJ1-5, with TRBD1 matching over 7 bases. The germline V gene has CDR1 SGHTA and CDR2 FQGNSA. CDR3 length equals 14 residues. V was pared by 5 bases and J by 4 bases, with 5 bases of the junction left unmatched. The CDR3 spells CASSQTGTNQPQHF. The DNA of the CDR3 is TGTGCCAGCAGCCAGACAGGGACAAATCAGCCCCAGCATTTT.

This clonotype was counted at least ten times. The chain combines TRBV5-1 with TRBJ1-1, with D unresolved. This CDR3 has 14 residues. CDR1 and CDR2 from the germline V gene are SGHRS and YFSETQ. The ends were cut back, 0 bases at V and 7 bases at J, with 13 bases in the middle. For the CDR3, the DNA is TGCGCCAGCAGCTTGGCCACGGCAGATGATGAAGCTTTCTTT. Protein: CASSLATADDEAFF.

V gene TRBV7-2 combines with J gene TRBJ2-5; D is perhaps TRBD2 (5 bases). The germline CDR1 and CDR2 sequences are SGHTA and FQGNSA. The CDR3 spans 15 residues. Trimming shortened V by 2 bases and J by 0 bases, and 10 bases separated the two germline ends. CDR3 nucleotide sequence: TGTGCCAGCAGCTTACGGGGTAGAGACCAAGAGACCCAGTACTTC. This gives the protein CASSLRGRDQETQYF.

This clonotype was picked up many times. This chain joins TRBV5-5 and TRBJ2-7; 9 bases are shared with TRBD2. In germline, CDR1 is SGHKS, CDR2 YYEKEE (reference sequence). This CDR3 contains 18 residues. J was trimmed by 0 bases and V by 0 bases; bases with no gene match: 10. Here the CDR3 DNA reads TGTGCCAGCAGCTTGGTCCCAAGCGGGGGGACGACCTCCTACGAGCAGTACTTC. It encodes CASSLVPSGGTTSYEQYF. Drawing the rest from reference TRBV5-5 and TRBJ2-7, the complete variable domain is DAGVTQSPTHLIKTRGQQVTLRCSPISGHKSVSWYQQVLGQGPQFIFQYYEKEERGRGNFPDRFSARQFPNYSSELNVNALLLGDSALYLCASSLVPSGGTTSYEQYFGPGTRLTVT.

This clonotype was seen just once. A read error is possible here, since a much larger clone lies one base away. V gene TRBV28 combines with J gene TRBJ1-5; no clear D gene. Germline V gene lookup returns CDR1 MDHEN and CDR2 SYDVKM. The CDR3 runs 17 residues. CDR3 in DNA: TGTGCCAGCGGTTTATTCCCACGGGCAGTTAGCAATCAGCCCCAGCATTTT. Translated: CASGLFPRAVSNQPQHF.

The rearrangement uses TRBV14 and TRBJ1-1, with D possibly being TRBD1 (5 bases). Germline CDR1 and CDR2: SGHDN and FVKESK. The CDR3 runs 14 residues. V lost 4 bases and J 6 bases, leaving 15 bases between the germline ends. The CDR3 sequence: CASSPLTAIAEAFF. CDR3 sequence (DNA): TGTGCCAGCAGCCCACTGACAGCGATCGCTGAAGCTTTCTTT. Full variable domain (rest looked up from reference TRBV14 and TRBJ1-1): EAGVTQFPSHSVIEKGQTVTLRCDPISGHDNLYWYRRVMGKEIKFLLHFVKESKQDESGMPNNRFLAERTGGTYSTLKVQPAELEDSGVYFCASSPLTAIAEAFFGQGTRLTVV.

J is TRBJ2-5 and V is TRBV5-1, with D possibly being TRBD1 (5 bases). The CDR3 sequence is 14 residues long. Between the trimmed V and J ends, which lost 0 bases and 7 bases, there was a span of 13 bases. Germline CDR1 and CDR2: SGHRS and YFSETQ. The CDR3 nucleotides read TGCGCCAGCAGCTTGGAAGCAGGGTTTGGGACCCAGTACTTC. Its protein is CASSLEAGFGTQYF.

This clonotype showed up just a few times. V and J are TRBV9 and TRBJ2-1, with 15 bases that match TRBD2. The CDR3 is 18 amino acids. Looked up from germline, CDR1 is SGDLS and CDR2 is YYNGEE. J gave up 7 bases and V 4 bases, and 12 bases lay outside the gene matches. The CDR3 DNA sequence: TGTGCCAGCAGCCCAACCTGGGGACTAGCGGGAGGTCGAAATGAGCAGTTCTTC. Translation gives CASSPTWGLAGGRNEQFF.

Of note for this clonotype: An end of the junction does not agree with germline; a read error may underlie this. V is TRBV18 and J is TRBJ2-7; TRBD2 is a possible D gene (6 bases). The CDR3 is 12 residues long. CDR1 is KGHSH, CDR2 LQKENI, per germline. The CDR3 loop is CASSPEGLYKDF. The CDR3 nucleotides read TGTGCCAGCTCACCAGAGGGACTCTACAAAGACTTC.

This clonotype was observed many times. This chain uses TRBV5-1 with TRBJ2-7; D is ambiguous. CDR1 SGHRS and CDR2 YFSETQ come from the germline V gene. The CDR3 is made up of 13 amino acids. Deletions cut 2 bases from V and 0 bases from J, with 6 bases between. CDR3 coding DNA: TGCGCCAGCAGCTTAGGATACTCCTACGAGCAGTACTTC. Protein: CASSLGYSYEQYF.

This clonotype has a handful of counts. The V call is TRBV28, the J call TRBJ2-3, with D uncertain. This CDR3 comprises 16 residues. V was trimmed by 6 bases and J by 2 bases, leaving 18 bases between them. CDR1 MDHEN and CDR2 SYDVKM come from the germline V gene. The CDR3 here is CASRRPGAGYTDTQYF. CDR3 in DNA: TGTGCCAGCAGACGCCCTGGCGCCGGTTACACAGATACGCAGTATTTT.

This clonotype appeared a few times. V and J are TRBV6-5 and TRBJ1-2; no clear D gene. The germline V and J ends were trimmed by 4 bases and 2 bases, with 11 bases remaining between them. The length of the CDR3 is 14 residues. The germline CDR1 and CDR2 sequences are MNHEY and SVGAGI. CDR3 protein: CASSLAEINYGYTF. The CDR3 DNA reads as TGTGCCAGCAGTTTAGCGGAGATAAACTATGGCTACACCTTC.

This clonotype has a handful of counts. V is TRBV7-3 and J is TRBJ2-4; 9 bases align to TRBD1. Germline CDR1 SGHTA, CDR2 FQGTGA. After removal of 5 bases from V and 7 bases from J, the junction contained 6 bases not matched to a gene. The CDR3 is made up of 14 amino acids. The CDR3 nucleotides are TGTGCCAGCAGCCACTCCGGGACAGGGAACATTCAGTACTTC. Amino acids: CASSHSGTGNIQYF. Complete variable domain (other parts from reference TRBV7-3 and TRBJ2-4): GAGVSQTPSNKVTEKGKYVELRCDPISGHTALYWYRQSLGQGPEFLIYFQGTGAADDSGLPNDRFFAVRPEGSVSTLKIQRTERGDSAVYLCASSHSGTGNIQYFGAGTRLSVL.

This clonotype was counted many times. The chain links TRBV29-1 to TRBJ2-7, with D possibly being TRBD1 (5 bases). This CDR3 is built from 11 residues. V was cut by 6 bases and J by 4 bases, with 10 bases left in between. Germline V gives CDR1 SQVTM, CDR2 ANQGSEA. The chain's CDR3 is CSVRTGYEQYF. In DNA form, the CDR3 reads TGCAGCGTCCGTACAGGTTACGAGCAGTACTTC.